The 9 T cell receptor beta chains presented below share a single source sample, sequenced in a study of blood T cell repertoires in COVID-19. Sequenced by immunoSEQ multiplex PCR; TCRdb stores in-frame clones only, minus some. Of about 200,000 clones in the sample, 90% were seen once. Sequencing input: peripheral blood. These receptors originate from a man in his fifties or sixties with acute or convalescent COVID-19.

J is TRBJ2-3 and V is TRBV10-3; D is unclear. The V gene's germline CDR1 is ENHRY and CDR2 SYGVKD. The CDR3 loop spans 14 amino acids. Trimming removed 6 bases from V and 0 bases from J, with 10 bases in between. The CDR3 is CAISAATSTDTQYF. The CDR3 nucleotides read TGTGCCATCAGCGCAGCGACTAGCACAGATACGCAGTATTTT.

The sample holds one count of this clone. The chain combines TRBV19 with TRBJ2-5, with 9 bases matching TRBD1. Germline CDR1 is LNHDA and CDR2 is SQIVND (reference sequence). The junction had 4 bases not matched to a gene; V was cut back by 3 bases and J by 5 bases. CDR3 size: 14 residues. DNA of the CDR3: TGTGCCAGTAGTATCGGGACAGGGAGGGAGACCCAGTACTTC. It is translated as CASSIGTGRETQYF. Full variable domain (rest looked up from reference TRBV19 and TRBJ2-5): DGGITQSPKYLFRKEGQNVTLSCEQNLNHDAMYWYRQDPGQGLRLIYYSQIVNDFQKGDIAEGYSVSREKKESFPLTVTSAQKNPTAFYLCASSIGTGRETQYFGPGTRLLVL.

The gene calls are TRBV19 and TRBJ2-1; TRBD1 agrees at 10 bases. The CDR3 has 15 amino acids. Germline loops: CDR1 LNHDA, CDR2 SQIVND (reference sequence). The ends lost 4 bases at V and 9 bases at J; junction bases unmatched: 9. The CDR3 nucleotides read TGTGCCAGTAGTACGGGGACAGGGGTTAAAGGTGAGCAGTTCTTC. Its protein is CASSTGTGVKGEQFF.

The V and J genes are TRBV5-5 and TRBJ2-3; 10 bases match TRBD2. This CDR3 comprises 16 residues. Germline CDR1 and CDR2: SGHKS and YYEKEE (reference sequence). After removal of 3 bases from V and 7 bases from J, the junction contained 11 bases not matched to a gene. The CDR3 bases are TGTGCCAGCAGCTCATTAGCGGGGGGCCTTGCTAATACGCAGTATTTT. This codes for CASSSLAGGLANTQYF.

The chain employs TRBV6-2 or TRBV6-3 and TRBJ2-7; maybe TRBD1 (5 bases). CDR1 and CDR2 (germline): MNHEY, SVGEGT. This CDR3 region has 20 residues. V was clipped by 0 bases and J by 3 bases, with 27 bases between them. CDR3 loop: CASSYSIFRSSRASNYEQYF. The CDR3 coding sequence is TGTGCCAGCAGTTACTCGATATTCCGGAGTAGCAGGGCTTCTAACTACGAGCAGTACTTC.

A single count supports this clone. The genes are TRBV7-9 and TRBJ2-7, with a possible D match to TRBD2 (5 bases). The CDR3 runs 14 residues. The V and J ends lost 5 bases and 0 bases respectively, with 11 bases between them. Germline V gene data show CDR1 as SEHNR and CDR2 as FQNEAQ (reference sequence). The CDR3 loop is CASSPGSLSYEQYF. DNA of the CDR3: TGTGCCAGCAGCCCTGGGAGTCTCTCCTACGAGCAGTACTTC.

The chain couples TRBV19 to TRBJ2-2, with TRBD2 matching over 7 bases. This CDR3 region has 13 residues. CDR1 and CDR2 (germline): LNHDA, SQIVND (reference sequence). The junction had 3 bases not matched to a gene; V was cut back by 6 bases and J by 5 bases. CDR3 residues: CASSWEGTGELFF. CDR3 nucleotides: TGTGCCAGTAGCTGGGAGGGTACCGGGGAGCTGTTTTTT.

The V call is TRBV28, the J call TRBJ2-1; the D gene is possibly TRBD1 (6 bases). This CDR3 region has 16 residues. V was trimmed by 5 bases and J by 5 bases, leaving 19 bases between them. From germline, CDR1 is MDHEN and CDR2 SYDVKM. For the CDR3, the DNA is TGTGCCAGCAGTGCCCCCGAGGGGGTCCCTAACAATGAGCAGTTCTTC. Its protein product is CASSAPEGVPNNEQFF.

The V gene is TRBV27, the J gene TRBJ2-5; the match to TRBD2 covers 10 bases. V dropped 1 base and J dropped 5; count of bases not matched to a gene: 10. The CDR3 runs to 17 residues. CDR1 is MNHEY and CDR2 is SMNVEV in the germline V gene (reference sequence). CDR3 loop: CASSLYGTSAGGETQYF. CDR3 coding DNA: TGTGCCAGCAGTTTATACGGGACTAGCGCGGGCGGTGAGACCCAGTACTTC.